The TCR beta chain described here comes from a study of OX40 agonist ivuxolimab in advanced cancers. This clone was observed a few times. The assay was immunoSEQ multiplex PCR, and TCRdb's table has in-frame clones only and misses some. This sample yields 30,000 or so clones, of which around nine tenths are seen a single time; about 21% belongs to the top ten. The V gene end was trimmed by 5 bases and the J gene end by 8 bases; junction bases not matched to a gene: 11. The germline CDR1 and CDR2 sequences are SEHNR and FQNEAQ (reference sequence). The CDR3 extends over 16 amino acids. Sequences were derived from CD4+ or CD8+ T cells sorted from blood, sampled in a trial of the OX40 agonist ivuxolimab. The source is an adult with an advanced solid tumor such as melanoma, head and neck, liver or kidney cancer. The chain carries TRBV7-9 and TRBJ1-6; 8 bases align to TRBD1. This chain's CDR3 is CASSLRPDREYSPLHF. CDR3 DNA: TGTGCCAGCAGCCTCCGGCCGGACAGGGAATATTCACCCCTCCACTTT.